Below, 24 T cell receptor beta chains from the same sample are listed, as sequenced in a study of T-cell memory formation after mild COVID-19. TCRdb re-called the 5' RACE reads through MiXCR, storing one row per CDR3 protein. The sample yields under 450,000 distinct CDR3 sequences, about 15% seen once. The specimen was PBMCs or a T cell subset sorted from them (not recorded which). All receptors come from a man aged 18-30 years who had mild COVID-19 (a few samples of this study predate the infection). Cell type and time point are not known.

The chain links TRBV20-1 to TRBJ2-2, with D possibly matching TRBD1 (5 bases). V was shortened by 0 bases and J by 1 base, with 6 bases between the two germline ends. CDR1 and CDR2 from the germline V gene are DFQATT and SNEGSKA (reference sequence). CDR3 length: 14 amino acids. CDR3 loop: CSARDQGNTGELFF. CDR3 bases: TGCAGTGCTAGAGATCAGGGGAACACCGGGGAGCTGTTTTTT.

The chain joins TRBV11-3 to TRBJ2-1; no clear D gene. This CDR3 contains 15 residues. Germline V gene lookup returns CDR1 SGHNT and CDR2 YENEEA. The V end was cut by 3 bases, the J end by 6 bases, with 15 bases between. DNA of the CDR3: TGTGCCAGCAGCTTGCGCGAGAAGCCTTTCAATGAGCAGTTCTTC. It is translated as CASSLREKPFNEQFF.

The V and J genes are TRBV27 and TRBJ1-1; tentative D call: TRBD1 (6 bases). Trimming removed 7 bases from V and 1 base from J, with 10 bases in between. The CDR3 runs 13 residues. CDR1 and CDR2 from the germline V gene are MNHEY and SMNVEV (reference sequence). Here the CDR3 DNA reads TGTGCCAGCAAGGGGGGACCGAACACTGAAGCTTTCTTT. Translation gives CASKGGPNTEAFF.

The rearrangement uses TRBV7-2 and TRBJ1-1; 8 bases line up with TRBD1. The V gene's germline CDR1 is SGHTA and CDR2 FQGNSA. This CDR3 is built from 14 residues. Trimming at V came to 2 bases and at J to 5 bases, leaving 4 bases not matched to a gene. The CDR3 nucleotides read TGTGCCAGCAGCTTAAGGACAGGGCCGACTGAAGCTTTCTTT. This encodes CASSLRTGPTEAFF.

V and J are TRBV18 and TRBJ1-6; D call uncertain. V lost 6 bases and J 8 bases, leaving 14 bases between the germline ends. This CDR3 has 14 amino acids. In germline, CDR1 is KGHSH, CDR2 LQKENI. The CDR3 loop is CASSVDGRYSPLHF. The DNA for the CDR3 is TGTGCCAGCTCCGTAGATGGTCGGTATTCACCCCTCCACTTT. The full variable domain, completed using reference TRBV18 and TRBJ1-6, is NAGVMQNPRHLVRRRGQEARLRCSPMKGHSHVYWYRQLPEEGLKFMVYLQKENIIDESGMPKERFSAEFPKEGPSILRIQQVVRGDSAAYFCASSVDGRYSPLHFGNGTRLTVT.

The rearrangement uses TRBV29-1 and TRBJ2-5; 9 nucleotides agree with TRBD1. There are 15 residues in the CDR3. CDR1 and CDR2 (germline): SQVTM, ANQGSEA. After removal of 6 bases from V and 1 base from J, the junction contained 9 bases not matched to a gene. The CDR3 DNA is TGCAGCGTCGGGGCGACAGGGGGATTCCAAGAGACCCAGTACTTC. This sequence encodes CSVGATGGFQETQYF. Looking up the rest from reference TRBV29-1 and TRBJ2-5 gives the full variable domain: SAVISQKPSRDICQRGTSLTIQCQVDSQVTMMFWYRQQPGQSLTLIATANQGSEATYESGFVIDKFPISRPNLTFSTLTVSNMSPEDSSIYLCSVGATGGFQETQYFGPGTRLLVL.

The chain uses TRBV24-1 and TRBJ1-2; D remains ambiguous. V lost 1 base, J lost 8 bases, and 13 bases lay in between. Germline-derived CDR1 and CDR2 are KGHDR and SFDVKD. This CDR3 has 14 residues. The CDR3 DNA reads TGTGCCACCAGTGATTTACTCACCTGGGGAGGCTACACCTTC. Translated: CATSDLLTWGGYTF.

This clonotype was recorded at least ten times. The chain joins TRBV5-1 to TRBJ2-3, with D possibly being TRBD1 (5 bases). V lost 0 bases and J 6 bases, leaving 14 bases between the germline ends. CDR1 is SGHRS, CDR2 YFSETQ, per germline. The CDR3 loop spans 15 amino acids. CDR3 nucleotides: TGCGCCAGCAGCTTGGACAGGAACCTCGGGGATACGCAGTATTTT. The encoded protein is CASSLDRNLGDTQYF.

This clonotype turned up a few times. The rearrangement links TRBV20-1 to TRBJ2-3, with 7 bases lining up with TRBD2. V was pared by 3 bases and J by 1 base, with 1 base of the junction left unmatched. From germline, CDR1 is DFQATT and CDR2 SNEGSKA (reference sequence). The CDR3 runs 13 residues. Here the CDR3 DNA reads TGCAGTGCTAGGCTAGCGGGCACAGATACGCAGTATTTT. Translated, it gives CSARLAGTDTQYF.

This sequence joins TRBV7-8 and TRBJ2-7; D is unclear. V was cut by 4 bases and J by 3 bases, with 10 bases left in between. Germline-derived CDR1 and CDR2 are SGHVS and FQNEAQ. This CDR3 has 13 amino acids. This chain's CDR3 is CASSYSAGYEQYF. In DNA form, the CDR3 reads TGTGCCAGCAGCTACTCGGCCGGCTACGAGCAGTACTTC.

This clonotype has only a few counts. The chain carries TRBV10-3 and TRBJ2-2; maybe TRBD2 (6 bases). The germline V and J ends were trimmed by 6 bases and 2 bases, with 13 bases remaining between them. The CDR3 has 15 amino acids. From germline, CDR1 is ENHRY and CDR2 SYGVKD. CDR3 nucleotides: TGTGCCATCAGGCGGGCTAGCGAAAACACCGGGGAGCTGTTTTTT. This translates into CAIRRASENTGELFF.

The chain employs TRBV5-1 and TRBJ2-1; maybe TRBD1 (6 bases). The CDR3 runs to 16 residues. V lost 0 bases to trimming and J lost 1 base, with 11 bases between them. The V gene's germline CDR1 is SGHRS and CDR2 YFSETQ. The CDR3 is CASSLEGTTSYNEQFF. The CDR3 DNA follows: TGCGCCAGCAGCTTGGAAGGGACAACTTCCTACAATGAGCAGTTCTTC.

This clonotype was counted a few times. The rearrangement links TRBV29-1 to TRBJ1-5; D gene uncertain. Deletions cut 2 bases from V and 5 bases from J, with 10 bases between. Germline V gene data show CDR1 as SQVTM and CDR2 as ANQGSEA. The CDR3 spans 13 residues. The CDR3 nucleotides read TGCAGCGTTGAACCGGTTTTTGATCAGCCCCAGCATTTT. Its protein is CSVEPVFDQPQHF.

This clonotype was seen a few times. The chain uses TRBV29-1 and TRBJ1-2; 10 positions match TRBD1. Germline trimming cut 6 bases from V and 0 bases from J; bases unmatched to any gene: 7. The CDR3 sequence is 15 residues long. Germline loops: CDR1 SQVTM, CDR2 ANQGSEA. CDR3 bases: TGCAGCGTCGTGACCGACAGGGGGCCTAACTATGGCTACACCTTC. It translates to CSVVTDRGPNYGYTF.

This clonotype came up a few times. CDR3: CASSLGGGATEAFF. The CDR3, as DNA: TGCGCCAGCAGCCTAGGGGGGGGAGCCACTGAAGCTTTCTTT. The chain uses TRBV4-3 and TRBJ1-1, with D possibly matching TRBD1 (6 bases). Between the trimmed V and J ends, which lost 4 bases and 4 bases, there was a span of 13 bases. Germline values: CDR1 LGHNA, CDR2 YSLEER. The CDR3 totals 14 residues.

This clonotype occurred a few times. CDR3 sequence (DNA): TGTGCCACCAGTGATGGGGGACGAGGCCAGGATACGCAGTATTTT. Its protein product is CATSDGGRGQDTQYF. V is TRBV24-1 and J is TRBJ2-3; either TRBD1 or TRBD2 may supply D (5 bases each). The CDR3 covers 15 residues. CDR1 and CDR2 (germline): KGHDR, SFDVKD. V lost 3 bases and J lost 6, with 15 bases in between.

CDR3 nucleotides: TGTGCCAGCAGCCCCGTCAGGGGGACAGATACGCAGTATTTT. It is translated as CASSPVRGTDTQYF. The chain is built from TRBV7-6 and TRBJ2-3, with 7 bases lining up with TRBD1. This CDR3 comprises 14 residues. Germline CDR1 SGHVS, CDR2 FNYEAQ. V shed 5 bases, J shed 3 bases, and the junction held 5 bases outside the gene matches.

This clonotype was seen repeatedly, ten times or more. V usage is TRBV14 and J usage is TRBJ2-1; D may be TRBD1 (5 bases). V lost 1 base and J lost 9, with 13 bases in between. The CDR3 loop spans 14 amino acids. Germline V lookup: CDR1 SGHDN, CDR2 FVKESK. The CDR3 nucleotides read TGTGCCAGCAGCCAAGGAACGGTAAGGGGTGAGCAGTTCTTC. It encodes CASSQGTVRGEQFF.

The chain employs TRBV6-6 and TRBJ1-5, with D hard to call. Germline values: CDR1 MNHNY, CDR2 SVGAGI (reference sequence). This CDR3 is built from 13 residues. V lost 6 bases, J lost 6 bases, and 12 bases lay in between. The CDR3 is CASRLGGPQPQHF. In DNA form, the CDR3 reads TGTGCCAGCAGGCTGGGAGGGCCTCAGCCCCAGCATTTT.

This rearrangement joins TRBV7-3 to TRBJ2-3; D possibly corresponds to TRBD1 (6 bases). Germline values: CDR1 SGHTA, CDR2 FQGTGA. This CDR3 contains 16 residues. Deletions cut 4 bases from V and 3 bases from J, with 17 bases between. The CDR3 spells CASSSPTGKRTDTQYF. DNA for the CDR3: TGTGCCAGCAGCTCACCCACAGGGAAGCGGACAGATACGCAGTATTTT.

V usage is TRBV4-2 and J usage is TRBJ2-7, with a possible D match to TRBD2 (5 bases). This CDR3 is built from 15 residues. Trimming took 0 bases from V and 3 from J, leaving 12 bases between them. The germline V gene encodes CDR1 LGHNA and CDR2 YNFKEQ. The CDR3: CASSQDPGIIYEQYF. The CDR3 bases are TGTGCCAGCAGCCAAGATCCGGGGATAATCTACGAGCAGTACTTC.

A few counts support this clonotype. The chain combines TRBV6-2 or TRBV6-3 with TRBJ2-1; D remains ambiguous. The germline gives CDR1 MNHEY, CDR2 SVGEGT. Between the trimmed V and J ends, which lost 0 bases and 10 bases, there was a span of 19 bases. The CDR3 contains 16 residues. The CDR3 region has the DNA TGTGCCAGCAGTTACTCGCCGGTACCCTACAAGGGCGAGCAGTTCTTC. It is translated as CASSYSPVPYKGEQFF.

This clonotype was picked up many times. The rearrangement uses TRBV7-9 and TRBJ1-6, with a weak D call TRBD1 (5 bases). The CDR3 is made up of 12 amino acids. The V end lost 3 bases, the J end lost 8 bases, and 5 bases lay between the germline ends. Germline assignment: CDR1 SEHNR and CDR2 FQNEAQ (reference sequence). As DNA, the CDR3 is TGTGCCAGCAGCTTGGGGGATTCACCCCTCCACTTT. It is translated as CASSLGDSPLHF.

The chain links TRBV27 to TRBJ1-1; TRBD1 is a possible D gene (5 bases). Trimming left V 7 bases short and J 3 bases short, with 18 bases between. Germline CDR1 and CDR2: MNHEY and SMNVEV (reference sequence). The CDR3 length is 15 residues. The CDR3 reads CASTFSGLGDTEAFF. In DNA, the CDR3 is TGTGCCAGCACGTTCTCCGGGTTAGGGGACACTGAAGCTTTCTTT.